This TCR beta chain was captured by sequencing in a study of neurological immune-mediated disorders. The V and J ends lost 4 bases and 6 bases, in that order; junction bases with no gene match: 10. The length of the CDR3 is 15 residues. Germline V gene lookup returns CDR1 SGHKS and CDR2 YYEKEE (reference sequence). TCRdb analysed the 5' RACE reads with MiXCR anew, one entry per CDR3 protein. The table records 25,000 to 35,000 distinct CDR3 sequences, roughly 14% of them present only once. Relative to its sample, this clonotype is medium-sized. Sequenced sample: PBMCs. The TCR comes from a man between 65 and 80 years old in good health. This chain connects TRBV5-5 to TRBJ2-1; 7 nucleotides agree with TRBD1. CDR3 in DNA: TGTGCCAGCAGCCCCCAGGGACAGAACTTCAATGAGCAGTTCTTC. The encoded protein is CASSPQGQNFNEQFF.